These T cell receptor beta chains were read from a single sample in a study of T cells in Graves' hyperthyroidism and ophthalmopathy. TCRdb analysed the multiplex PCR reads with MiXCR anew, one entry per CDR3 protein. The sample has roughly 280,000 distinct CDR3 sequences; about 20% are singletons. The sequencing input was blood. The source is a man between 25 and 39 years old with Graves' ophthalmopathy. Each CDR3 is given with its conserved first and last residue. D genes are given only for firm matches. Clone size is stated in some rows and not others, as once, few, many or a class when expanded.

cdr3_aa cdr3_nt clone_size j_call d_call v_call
CASSLPGAGEAGEQFF TGTGCCAGCAGTCTCCCGGGGGCGGGAGAGGCCGGTGAGCAGTTCTTC NA TRBJ2-1 NA TRBV11-1
CASSPGLARDEQFF TGTGCCAGCAGCCCGGGACTAGCGCGGGATGAGCAGTTCTTC many TRBJ2-1 TRBD2 TRBV11-2
CASSPNLAGGADTQYF TGTGCCAGCTCACCAAATCTAGCGGGAGGTGCAGATACGCAGTATTTT many TRBJ2-3 TRBD2 TRBV18
CASGQGGTQYF TGTGCCAGCGGACAGGGGGGGACCCAGTACTTC NA TRBJ2-5 TRBD1 TRBV2
CASSSTGTGVGGYTF TGTGCCAGCAGTTCCACCGGGACAGGGGTTGGTGGCTACACCTTC NA TRBJ1-2 TRBD1 TRBV27
CASSLSAGSYEQYF TGTGCCAGCAGCTTATCGGCAGGTTCCTACGAGCAGTACTTC many TRBJ2-7 NA TRBV7-9
CASSSYSGETQYF TGTGCCAGCAGCTCGTATAGCGGAGAGACCCAGTACTTC NA TRBJ2-5 NA TRBV27
CTSSERTGRYNEQFF TGCACCAGCAGCGAACGGACAGGGCGTTACAATGAGCAGTTCTTC NA TRBJ2-1 TRBD1 TRBV5-1
CASSIASGSAYEQYF TGTGCCAGTAGTATAGCTAGCGGGAGCGCCTACGAGCAGTACTTC few TRBJ2-7 TRBD2 TRBV19
CASSFTRREGYNEQFF TGTGCCAGCAGCTTTACAAGGCGGGAGGGATACAATGAGCAGTTCTTC NA TRBJ2-1 TRBD2 TRBV11-2
CASRRPGLADNEQFF TGTGCCAGCCGCCGACCGGGACTAGCGGACAATGAGCAGTTCTTC few TRBJ2-1 TRBD2 TRBV6-2/TRBV6-3
CATKGDRGIYEQYF TGTGCCACCAAAGGGGACAGGGGCATCTACGAGCAGTACTTC few TRBJ2-7 TRBD1 TRBV15
CASSEARTSGNSYEQYF TGTGCCAGCAGTGAAGCTAGGACTAGCGGGAATTCCTACGAGCAGTACTTC few TRBJ2-7 TRBD2 TRBV2
CASSLFGAGTQYF TGTGCCAGCAGTTTATTTGGCGCAGGTACGCAGTATTTT NA TRBJ2-3 NA TRBV28
CASSWWSGVSYEQYF TGTGCCAGCAGTTGGTGGTCAGGGGTGTCCTACGAGCAGTACTTC NA TRBJ2-7 NA TRBV28
CASSGTGRHNYGYTF TGTGCCAGCAGTGGAACAGGGCGTCATAACTATGGCTACACCTTC NA TRBJ1-2 NA TRBV6-2/TRBV6-3
CASSLDTRQDTF TGTGCCAGCAGCTTGGACACCCGGCAGGACACCTTC few TRBJ1-2 NA TRBV7-9
CASSPRTGTISYEQYF TGTGCCAGCTCACCGCGGACAGGGACTATTTCCTACGAGCAGTACTTC NA TRBJ2-7 NA TRBV18
CASSPVAGFQETQYF TGCGCCAGCAGCCCCGTCGCGGGATTCCAAGAGACCCAGTACTTC many TRBJ2-5 NA TRBV5-1
CASRPSGNAYEQYF TGTGCCAGCAGACCCAGCGGGAACGCCTACGAGCAGTACTTC NA TRBJ2-7 TRBD2 TRBV6-1
CATSDTVAGASYNEQFF TGTGCCACCAGTGATACTGTAGCGGGTGCCTCCTACAATGAGCAGTTCTTC few TRBJ2-1 TRBD2 TRBV24-1
CASKGAGGDYNEQFF TGTGCCAGTAAGGGTGCGGGAGGGGATTACAATGAGCAGTTCTTC once TRBJ2-1 TRBD2 TRBV19
CASSFRSEYYNEQFF TGTGCCAGCAGCTTCCGTAGCGAATACTACAATGAGCAGTTCTTC few TRBJ2-1 NA TRBV11-3
CSAKGVYSPSYEQYF TGCAGTGCCAAGGGAGTCTACTCGCCCTCCTACGAGCAGTACTTC many TRBJ2-7 NA TRBV20-1
CASSAFSNTEAFF TGTGCCAGCAGCGCATTTTCGAACACTGAAGCTTTCTTT NA TRBJ1-1 NA TRBV9
CASSPPTIEQYF TGTGCCAGCAGCCCCCCGACCATAGAGCAGTACTTC NA TRBJ2-7 NA TRBV28
CASSLTAGGPTDTQYF TGCGCCAGCAGCTTGACCGCGGGAGGGCCTACAGATACGCAGTATTTT many TRBJ2-3 TRBD2 TRBV5-1
CASSPFPQETQYF TGTGCCAGCAGCCCGTTTCCCCAAGAGACCCAGTACTTC NA TRBJ2-5 NA TRBV7-2
CASSPRRGNEQYF TGTGCCAGCAGCCCCCGGCGAGGAAACGAGCAGTACTTC NA TRBJ2-7 NA TRBV7-9
CASSGDRVGHNEQFF TGTGCCAGCAGCGGGGACAGGGTGGGCCACAATGAGCAGTTCTTC NA TRBJ2-1 TRBD1 TRBV7-3
CASRGTSGSSHEQFF TGTGCCAGCAGAGGGACTAGCGGGAGTTCCCATGAGCAGTTCTTC few TRBJ2-1 TRBD2 TRBV27
CASSPPTGKNTEAFF TGTGCCAGCAGTCCACCGACAGGGAAGAACACTGAAGCTTTCTTT few TRBJ1-1 TRBD1 TRBV6-1
CASSLGIRAVEAFF TGTGCCAGCAGCTTAGGCATCCGAGCGGTTGAAGCTTTCTTT NA TRBJ1-1 NA TRBV7-2
CASSLEAGTQGDEQFF TGTGCCAGCAGCTTAGAAGCGGGAACCCAAGGGGATGAGCAGTTCTTC many TRBJ2-1 TRBD2 TRBV11-2
CASSEGHSQETQYF TGTGCCAGCAGTGAAGGCCACAGCCAAGAGACCCAGTACTTC many TRBJ2-5 NA TRBV2
CASSPPGAQWGTEQYF TGTGCCAGCAGTCCCCCCGGCGCCCAGTGGGGGACGGAGCAGTACTTC NA TRBJ2-7 NA TRBV6-1
CASSRLLAGEDNEQFF TGTGCCAGCAGCCGCCTACTAGCGGGAGAAGACAATGAGCAGTTCTTC few TRBJ2-1 TRBD2 TRBV7-9
CASGLVSGGNQPQHF TGTGCTAGTGGTTTGGTATCTGGGGGCAATCAGCCCCAGCATTTT few TRBJ1-5 NA TRBV12-5
CASSSLAGGPLGFGQYF TGTGCCAGCAGTTCTCTAGCGGGAGGGCCTTTGGGATTCGGGCAGTACTTC many TRBJ2-7 TRBD2 TRBV28
CASRVQGVNTGELFF TGTGCCAGCAGGGTACAGGGGGTTAACACCGGGGAGCTGTTTTTT NA TRBJ2-2 TRBD1 TRBV12-3/TRBV12-4
CATSIGTSYTGELFF TGTGCCACCAGCATTGGGACTAGTTACACCGGGGAGCTGTTTTTT NA TRBJ2-2 TRBD2 TRBV15
CASARTGTGPTDTQYF TGTGCCAGCGCCCGAACCGGGACAGGCCCCACAGATACGCAGTATTTT many TRBJ2-3 TRBD1 TRBV11-3
CASTRLAISSYNEQFF TGTGCCAGCACTCGACTAGCGATCAGCTCCTACAATGAGCAGTTCTTC few TRBJ2-1 TRBD2 TRBV2
CASSLVPEATGELFF TGTGCCAGCAGCTTGGTCCCAGAGGCCACCGGGGAGCTGTTTTTT NA TRBJ2-2 NA TRBV5-4
CSARDRKPLADNSPLHF TGCAGTGCCAGGGACAGGAAACCGTTAGCGGATAATTCACCCCTCCACTTT NA TRBJ1-6 TRBD1 TRBV20-1
CASSIGGKFSYGYTF TGTGCCAGTAGTATAGGAGGGAAGTTCTCCTATGGCTACACCTTC once TRBJ1-2 NA TRBV19
CASIPSKWRSGDEQYF TGTGCCAGCATTCCATCTAAGTGGCGCTCAGGGGACGAGCAGTACTTC many TRBJ2-7 NA TRBV28
CASSLFGLAGGPAGELFF TGTGCCAGCAGCTTATTCGGTCTAGCGGGAGGGCCTGCCGGGGAGCTGTTTTTT once TRBJ2-2 TRBD2 TRBV7-3
CASSPNYNYGYTF TGTGCCAGCAGTCCCAACTATAACTATGGCTACACCTTC many TRBJ1-2 NA TRBV12-3/TRBV12-4
CASSRTGYNQPQHF TGTGCCAGCTCACGGACAGGGTATAATCAGCCCCAGCATTTT NA TRBJ1-5 TRBD1 TRBV18
CAWKVGTEAFF TGTGCCTGGAAGGTTGGCACTGAAGCTTTCTTT many TRBJ1-1 NA TRBV30
CASSLLTSYNEQFF TGTGCCAGCAGCCTGTTGACTAGCTACAATGAGCAGTTCTTC NA TRBJ2-1 NA TRBV14
CASSKTRTSGTSNEQFF TGTGCCAGCAGCAAAACCCGGACTAGCGGGACATCCAATGAGCAGTTCTTC few TRBJ2-1 TRBD2 TRBV7-2
CASSHTYGYTF TGTGCCAGCAGTCACACCTATGGCTACACCTTC many TRBJ1-2 NA TRBV28
CASSRWLAGGPGNEQFF TGTGCCAGCAGCCGTTGGCTAGCGGGAGGGCCAGGGAATGAGCAGTTCTTC few TRBJ2-1 TRBD2 TRBV7-2
CASSLRSGSGRSNEQYF TGTGCCAGCAGCTTAAGGAGTGGTAGCGGGAGGAGTAACGAGCAGTACTTC few TRBJ2-7 TRBD2 TRBV7-8
CASSVSGGPGSYNEQFF TGTGCCAGCAGCGTTTCGGGAGGGCCAGGGTCCTACAATGAGCAGTTCTTC few TRBJ2-1 TRBD2 TRBV9